What follows are 9 T cell receptor beta chains derived from one specimen sequenced in a study of T cell responses to AZD1222 COVID-19 vaccine. Repertoires were generated with immunoSEQ multiplex PCR, while TCRdb's copy carries only in-frame clones and drops some. The sample has 90,000 to 120,000 clones, nearly 90% seen once; the top ten hold less than 2.5%. The material sequenced was peripheral blood, taken 28 days after the second AZD1222 dose. These receptors were taken from an adult who received the AZD1222 COVID-19 vaccine.

The chain joins TRBV28 to TRBJ2-1; D is tentatively TRBD1 or TRBD2 (5 bases each). The germline V and J ends were trimmed by 10 bases and 4 bases, with 20 bases remaining between them. The CDR3 sequence is 15 residues long. Germline CDR1 reads MDHEN; CDR2 reads SYDVKM. The DNA of the CDR3 is TGTGCCACCTCACCGGGACCCTCTATATACAATGAGCAGTTCTTC. This codes for CATSPGPSIYNEQFF.

The rearrangement joins TRBV5-1 to TRBJ2-3; 14 nucleotides line up with TRBD2. CDR1 is SGHRS, CDR2 YFSETQ, per germline. This CDR3 contains 18 residues. J was trimmed by 1 base and V by 3 bases; bases with no gene match: 7. The CDR3 coding sequence is TGCGCCAGCAGCTCGGGACTAGCGGGAGAGTTTGGCACAGATACGCAGTATTTT. Translation gives CASSSGLAGEFGTDTQYF.

The gene calls are TRBV19 and TRBJ1-2; a weak D match, TRBD1 (5 bases). With 6 bases removed from V and 4 bases from J, the gap between germline ends came to 15 bases. Germline V gene data show CDR1 as LNHDA and CDR2 as SQIVND (reference sequence). The CDR3 is 14 amino acids. The CDR3 coding sequence is TGTGCCAGTAGCACTCAACAGGAAATCTATGGCTACACCTTC. It translates to CASSTQQEIYGYTF. The full variable domain, its missing parts supplied by reference TRBV19 and TRBJ1-2, is DGGITQSPKYLFRKEGQNVTLSCEQNLNHDAMYWYRQDPGQGLRLIYYSQIVNDFQKGDIAEGYSVSREKKESFPLTVTSAQKNPTAFYLCASSTQQEIYGYTFGSGTRLTVV.

The chain is built from TRBV28 and TRBJ1-2; D gene uncertain. In germline, CDR1 is MDHEN, CDR2 SYDVKM. The CDR3 sequence is 14 residues long. V was trimmed by 6 bases and J by 8 bases, leaving 19 bases between them. The CDR3 DNA follows: TGTGCCAGCAGCCCAGCCGGAGAAGCCGGGGGCTACACCTTC. It codes for CASSPAGEAGGYTF.

The chain recombines TRBV15 with TRBJ1-5; D is unclear. Germline-derived CDR1 and CDR2 are LNHNV and YYDKDF (reference sequence). The CDR3 extends over 15 amino acids. Trimming cost V 2 bases and J 4 bases, with 12 bases left between them. CDR3 nucleotides: TGTGCCACCAGCAGATTTTCAAGGGCTAATCAGCCCCAGCATTTT. Its protein product is CATSRFSRANQPQHF.

The chain carries TRBV6-2 or TRBV6-3 and TRBJ2-3; no firm D call. This CDR3 has 12 amino acids. Germline V gene lookup returns CDR1 MNHEY and CDR2 SVGEGT. V gave up 6 bases and J gave up 6 bases, with 10 bases separating them. CDR3: CASSKTTDTQYF. The CDR3 nucleotides are TGTGCCAGCAGCAAAACCACCGATACGCAGTATTTT.

In its sample, this clone was seen once. The CDR3: CASSLVSGGNEQFF. The CDR3 bases are TGTGCCAGCAGCTTGGTATCGGGGGGAAATGAGCAGTTCTTC. The rearrangement links TRBV5-4 to TRBJ2-1; 7 positions agree with TRBD2. The CDR3 is 14 amino acids. V was clipped by 0 bases and J by 7 bases; unmatched bases: 4. Germline assignment: CDR1 SGHNT and CDR2 YYREEE (reference sequence).

The chain joins TRBV5-1 to TRBJ2-5; D assignment may be TRBD1 or TRBD2 (5 bases each). The CDR3 is made up of 14 amino acids. Looked up from germline, CDR1 is SGHRS and CDR2 is YFSETQ. V was shortened by 4 bases and J by 1 base, with 11 bases between the two germline ends. The CDR3: CASSPNGGQETQYF. The CDR3 coding sequence is TGCGCCAGCAGCCCGAATGGGGGCCAAGAGACCCAGTACTTC.

The chain couples TRBV28 to TRBJ1-1; D perhaps matches TRBD1 (5 bases). The CDR3 consists of 14 residues. Germline CDR1 MDHEN, CDR2 SYDVKM. Between the trimmed V and J ends, which lost 0 bases and 1 base, there was a span of 6 bases. The CDR3 protein is CASSLWGRNTEAFF. The CDR3 nucleotides are TGTGCCAGCAGTTTATGGGGGCGGAACACTGAAGCTTTCTTT. The variable domain in full, completed from reference TRBV28 and TRBJ1-1, reads DVKVTQSSRYLVKRTGEKVFLECVQDMDHENMFWYRQDPGLGLRLIYFSYDVKMKEKGDIPEGYSVSREKKERFSLILESASTNQTSMYLCASSLWGRNTEAFFGQGTRLTVV.